This TCR beta chain was sequenced for a study of beta chain features in type 1 diabetes. The investigators reverse transcribed all of the isolated RNA, so they sequenced expressed TCRB transcripts. Assay: immunoSEQ multiplex PCR; the TCRdb copy retains only in-frame clones and omits some. The profile shows around 650,000 clones, roughly 12% of them singletons. General observations from the study: An over-representation of cells with high TCR expression could result from cDNA sequencing. Shorter templates may be favored by PCR, equally so in patients and controls. Patients with Type 1 diabetes showed moderately but significantly shorter TCRB CDR3s in all four CD4+ subsets.

It was via CD45RO/CCR7/CD25/CD127/CD95/CD27 that CD4+ naive, central memory, regulatory and stem cell-like memory cells were sorted. Sorted cells reached over 95% purity in every population. In the case of this clone: The antigen remains undetermined.

The germline CDR1 and CDR2 sequences are SGHTA and FQGTGA. The V and J ends lost 4 bases and 2 bases, in that order; junction bases with no gene match: 6. CDR3 length: 15 amino acids. The chain couples TRBV7-3 to TRBJ2-5; 8 nucleotides line up with TRBD1. Sequenced: naive CD4+ T cells from blood. The clonotype originates from a man aged 25-45 years with type 1 diabetes. The CDR3 DNA follows: TGTGCCAGCAGCTCTCTGGACAGGGCTCAAGAGACCCAGTACTTC. It encodes CASSSLDRAQETQYF.